Described below is a single T cell receptor beta chain sequence and its context. Antigen unknown. CDR3 size: 12 residues. CDR1 is MNHNS and CDR2 is SASEGT in the germline V gene. The V and J ends lost 10 bases and 6 bases, in that order; junction bases with no gene match: 8. This entry is derived from a study of T cells after yellow fever vaccination. Notes on the study in general: Weaker, the secondary response had a peak occurring faster, on day 5 versus 15. Re-detected after boosting: most primary clones, more than 95% of CD4 and over 80% of CD8. The CD4 compartment and the CD8 compartment contained a small share of clonotypes in common.

5'RACE template switching produced TCR cDNA carrying a universal primer site and UMIs. TCRdb reprocessed the 5' RACE reads with MiXCR, giving one entry per CDR3 protein. This sample has under 350,000 distinct CDR3 sequences, with 4.1% found just once. The rearrangement joins TRBV6-1 to TRBJ1-1, with TRBD1 matching over 7 bases. This sample comprised PBMCs, obtained 5 days after the yellow fever booster vaccination. This TCR was recovered from a man between 18 and 35 years old who received the YFV17D yellow fever vaccine. CDR3 coding DNA: TGTGCCACCGGAAGACAGGGCTCTGAAGCTTTCTTT. Its protein product is CATGRQGSEAFF.